This TCR beta chain is from a study of blood T cell repertoires in COVID-19. Study information: The United States, Italy and Spain were the sources of the acute and convalescent COVID-19 samples.

Clones were read by immunoSEQ multiplex PCR, and TCRdb kept only the in-frame ones, dropping some. The sample has over 120,000 clones; about four fifths are singletons. V was shortened by 0 bases and J by 6 bases, with 8 bases between the two germline ends. The CDR3 spans 13 residues. CDR1 is MNHEY, CDR2 SVGAGI, per germline. The study drew participants aged about 18 to 90 years from approximately 23 US areas. The chain employs TRBV6-5 and TRBJ1-2, with no clear D. The sample comprised PBMCs or T cells enriched from blood (not recorded which). The TCR was taken from a man aged 50 or older who had recovered from COVID-19. CDR3 in DNA: TGTGCCAGCAGTTACTCTATCGGGGATGGCTACACCTTC. This codes for CASSYSIGDGYTF.